This T cell receptor beta chain was sequenced in a study of T-cell reconstitution after alpha-beta-depleted transplantation in children. Points from the study as a whole: Reported findings indicate that, about two months after transplant, alpha-beta T cells came from several hundred expanded clones, which were derived from non-depleted graft cells. Newly generated T cells supplied most T-cell counts and diversity one year post-transplant. High day-60 TCRbeta diversity in some patients came from surviving recipient T cells and thymic progenitors.

Unique molecular identifiers were used to barcode this TCRbeta library. From the PCR reads, TCRdb called clonotypes with MiXCR, one entry per CDR3 protein. Counted here are 600,000 to 700,000 distinct CDR3 sequences, about an eighth occurring once; the ten biggest clones make up around 0.8%. Of note for this clonotype: What it binds is not known.

Germline-derived CDR1 and CDR2 are SGHDT and YYEEEE. This CDR3 has 16 amino acids. Trimming stripped 0 bases from V and 6 bases from J, with 16 bases between. This receptor was taken from a girl aged 2-10 years with congenital amegakaryocytic thrombocytopenia, due to receive a stem cell transplant. Source: PBMCs, taken before TCRalphabeta/CD19-depleted stem cell transplant. The V gene is TRBV5-6, the J gene TRBJ2-1; no clear D. CDR3 DNA: TGTGCCAGCAGCTTGGGCTCGAGGAGTTTGGGCAATGAGCAGTTCTTC. Translation: CASSLGSRSLGNEQFF. Full variable domain (missing parts from reference TRBV5-6 and TRBJ2-1): DAGVTQSPTHLIKTRGQQVTLRCSPKSGHDTVSWYQQALGQGPQFIFQYYEEEERQRGNFPDRFSGHQFPNYSSELNVNALLLGDSALYLCASSLGSRSLGNEQFFGPGTRLTVL.